This entry describes one T cell receptor (beta chain). There are many counts of this clonotype. Its antigen has not been determined. Base qualities were left out, and no much larger clone turns up one base away. The data belong to a study of CD8+CD57+ T cells in acquired aplastic anemia (dated by TCRdb to the late 2010s). Context from the whole study: On average, sorted CD4+ and CD8+ cells yielded 3.2 ug of extracted DNA, with a range of roughly 0.17 to 27.4 ug. CD8+CD57+ expansion was defined as a frequency above the mean frequency observed in healthy subjects.

Patients chosen for sequencing had shown expansion of CD8+CD57+ cells by flow cytometry. Every patient had a diagnosis of severe acquired aplastic anemia based on International Study of Aplastic Anemia and Agranulocytosis and Camitta criteria. Patients had received no therapy at the time of blood sampling. In the study, sorted CD4+ and CD8+ blood T cells from patients with severe aplastic anemia and from healthy subjects underwent deep sequencing of TCR repertoires. Patients were enrolled in the USA under clinicaltrials.gov protocols 00001620, 01623167, 00001397, 00071045, 00081523 and 00961064. Ficoll-Paque density gradient centrifugation was used to isolate peripheral blood mononuclear cells. Before DNA extraction, CD4+ and CD8+ T cells were sorted by FACS or by magnetic beads. Inclusive of the bounding cysteine and phenylalanine, the CDR3 is 14 residues long. Only CDR3 DNA is held: 42 bases, read in frame from base 1. According to the germline V gene, CDR1 reads MNHEY and CDR2 reads SVGAGI. Cut back by 7 bases and 0 bases, the V and J ends lie 10 bases apart.

Overall results and qualifications from the work: Around 30 CD8+ CDR3 sequences were shared between patients and controls but appeared highly expressed in patients and within their immunodominant clones. Patients and healthy controls showed no significant difference in CD8+ Simpson's diversity (P=0.060).

Profiling of TCR beta VDJ combinations and CDR3 sequences used genomic DNA as the template. An Illumina HiSeq 2000 was used for TCR repertoire sequencing. The authors processed their data as follows. TRBV/TRBJ rearrangement plots, CDR3 size and DJ length profiles, and Simpson's diversity index were used to assess repertoires. Whichever DNA sequence was most abundant in the deep sequencing data was defined as the immunodominant clone. CDR3 amino acid sequences were checked for sharing across subjects and were also compared against the VDJdb database and published repertoires. Using fastp trimming at Q25 and MiXCR clonotype assembly, TCRdb reanalyzed the public sequencing data and kept in-frame beta chains. Entries are consolidated by CDR3 protein sequence, retaining the most common genes and DNA. The V and J calls here are based on TCRdb, not the publication. Across this sample there are approximately 150,000 distinct CDR3 sequences, with over 40% seen only once. The leading ten clones occupy 2.5% to 4% of the sample.

This receptor was identified in a human donor with aplastic anemia. The sequencing sample was made of sorted CD4+, CD8+, or CD8+CD57+ T cells (not recorded which) from PBMCs. The chain links TRBV6-5 with TRBJ1-3; too little of a D gene remains to name it. CDR3 protein: CASISSHSGNTIYF. The nucleotide sequence is given as TGTGCCAGCATTTCTTCCCACTCTGGAAACACCATATATTTT.